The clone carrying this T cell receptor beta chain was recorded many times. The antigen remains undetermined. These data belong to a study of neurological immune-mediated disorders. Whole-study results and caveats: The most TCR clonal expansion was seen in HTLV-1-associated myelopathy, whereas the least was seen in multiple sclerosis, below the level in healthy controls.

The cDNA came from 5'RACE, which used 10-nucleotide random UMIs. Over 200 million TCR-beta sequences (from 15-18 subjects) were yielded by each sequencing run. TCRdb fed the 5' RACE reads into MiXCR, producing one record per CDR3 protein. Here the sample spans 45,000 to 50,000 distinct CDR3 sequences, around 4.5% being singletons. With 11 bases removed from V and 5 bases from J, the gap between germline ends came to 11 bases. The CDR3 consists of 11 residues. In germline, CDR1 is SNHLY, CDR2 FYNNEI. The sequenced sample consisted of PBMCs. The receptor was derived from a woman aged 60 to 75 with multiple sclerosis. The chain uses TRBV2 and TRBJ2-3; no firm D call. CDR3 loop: CAASPEDTQYF. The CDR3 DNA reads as TGTGCCGCCTCGCCGGAAGATACGCAGTATTTT.